This is a list of T cell receptor beta chains from one sample in a study of blood T cell repertoires in COVID-19. The table came from immunoSEQ multiplex PCR; TCRdb's copy has only in-frame clones and leaves some out. The table has 300,000 to 400,000 clones, about 86% seen once. Sequenced input: peripheral blood. The receptors derive from a man in his thirties or forties with active or convalescent COVID-19. The CDR3 runs from the conserved cysteine through the conserved F or W. D genes are given only for firm matches. Some rows have no size entry. The others give once, few or many, or a class for an expanded clone.

j_gene | v_gene | d_gene | abundance | CDR3aa
TRBJ2-7 | TRBV5-1 | . | . | CASSLGSAGVSEQYF
TRBJ1-4 | TRBV11-3 | . | . | CASSSRVIREKLFF
TRBJ2-1 | TRBV9 | TRBD2 | . | CASSTRGVAGVQNEQFF
TRBJ2-7 | TRBV5-1 | TRBD1 | . | CASLLPGGGQVSGFSYEQYF
TRBJ2-1 | TRBV2 | . | few | CASSAIGQYNEQFF
TRBJ1-5 | TRBV28 | . | . | CASSSGGDQPQHF
TRBJ2-7 | TRBV6-5 | TRBD2 | . | CASSTSGSYEQYF
TRBJ2-3 | TRBV30 | TRBD1 | . | CAWSVRGLTDTQYF
TRBJ1-2 | TRBV7-9 | . | . | CASSLPPGVYGYTF
TRBJ1-1 | TRBV30 | . | . | CAWRGSNTEAFF
TRBJ2-7 | TRBV7-2 | . | . | CASSLPGLLYEQYF
TRBJ2-1 | TRBV18 | . | few | CASSPPVRGGQFF
TRBJ1-1 | TRBV5-1 | . | . | CASSLRAGSTEAFF
TRBJ2-7 | TRBV4-1 | . | . | CASSQDHRVYEQYF
TRBJ2-5 | TRBV7-2 | TRBD1 | . | CASSTYRGETQYF
TRBJ2-3 | TRBV5-4 | TRBD2 | . | CASSFGGASTDTQYF
TRBJ1-3 | TRBV23-1 | TRBD1 | . | CACRGRRFGNTIYF
TRBJ2-7 | TRBV30 | TRBD2 | . | CAWSGGASGTLKDEQYF
TRBJ2-3 | TRBV5-1 | TRBD2 | . | CASSDSGMADTQYF
TRBJ2-3 | TRBV6-5 | TRBD1 | . | CASSTQTGQPHTQYF
TRBJ2-5 | TRBV11-2 | . | . | CASSLRQVSYQETQYF
TRBJ2-7 | TRBV6-2/TRBV6-3 | TRBD1 | . | CASSIRGTYEQYF
TRBJ1-2 | TRBV4-1 | TRBD1 | once | CASSQDLIKRDRPNYGYTF
TRBJ2-5 | TRBV29-1 | . | . | CSVRVPQETQYF
TRBJ2-7 | TRBV23-1 | . | . | CASSSFCGQKPYEQYF
TRBJ2-7 | TRBV4-1 | . | . | CASSLGGTEQYF
TRBJ2-1 | TRBV13 | TRBD2 | . | CASSSEAAGVKRNEQFF
TRBJ2-1 | TRBV7-6 | . | . | CASSLVGGGQGFYNEQFF
TRBJ1-1 | TRBV19 | TRBD1 | . | CASSTPDRGRMNTEAFF
TRBJ2-2 | TRBV19 | . | . | CASRAPEREVGPNGELFF
TRBJ1-6 | TRBV4-3 | . | . | CASSPRVDGSPLHF
TRBJ1-1 | TRBV9 | . | . | CASSVSGGSQNTEAFF
TRBJ1-1 | TRBV18 | . | . | CASSPSGRTPNTEAFF
TRBJ2-3 | TRBV4-1 | TRBD2 | . | CASSLPAGGGTQYF
TRBJ2-7 | TRBV19 | . | few | CASSATRDSYEQYF
TRBJ2-3 | TRBV7-9 | TRBD2 | . | CASTLYPMLAGTDTQYF
TRBJ1-6 | TRBV28 | . | . | CASNRVDSPLHF
TRBJ1-6 | TRBV3-1/TRBV3-2 | TRBD1 | . | CASSQVRTGGKSPLHF
TRBJ1-5 | TRBV6-5 | . | once | CASRPAGATQPQHF
TRBJ2-7 | TRBV28 | TRBD2 | . | CASRGTSVHEQYF
TRBJ2-2 | TRBV4-3 | TRBD1 | . | CASSPRQGRSAGELFF
TRBJ2-2 | TRBV6-2/TRBV6-3 | TRBD2 | . | CASSPSMGGYTGELFF
TRBJ1-4 | TRBV28 | TRBD1 | few | CASSTRDSGSDEKLFF
TRBJ2-1 | TRBV6-6 | TRBD1 | . | CASSGTRDRSYNEQFF
TRBJ2-1 | TRBV6-5 | TRBD2 | . | CASCKGLDIGGEQFF
TRBJ1-6 | TRBV12-5 | TRBD1 | . | CASGSSLDRGANSPLHF
TRBJ1-2 | TRBV2 | . | once | CASASGHGYGYTF
TRBJ2-3 | TRBV7-2 | TRBD2 | . | CASSPRLAKDTQYF
TRBJ1-5 | TRBV18 | . | . | CASSPGGLNAQPQHF
TRBJ1-5 | TRBV20-1 | . | . | CSASEGGGGNQPQHF